These 8 T cell receptor beta chains were all obtained from the same sample, sequenced in a study of cytomegalovirus exposure and HLA in healthy donors. The PCR was carried out with 60 Vbeta primers and 13 Jbeta primers. TCRdb keeps only in-frame clones here, not all; method: immunoSEQ multiplex PCR. This sample has around 150,000 clones, with more than 75% found just once. The sequenced material came from PBMCs. These receptors came from a woman in her thirties or forties in good health and CMV-seronegative.

The V call is TRBV28, the J call TRBJ2-1, with D unclear. The CDR3 covers 12 residues. Deletions cut 5 bases from V and 4 bases from J, with 6 bases between. Germline lookup yields CDR1 MDHEN and CDR2 SYDVKM. CDR3 bases: TGTGCCAGCAGTCCCCAGTACAATGAGCAGTTCTTC. It is translated as CASSPQYNEQFF.

The chain couples TRBV6-1 to TRBJ1-5; 7 bases are a match to TRBD1. The CDR3 totals 15 residues. With 5 bases clipped from V and 1 base from J, the junction kept 5 bases outside the gene matches. Germline-derived CDR1 and CDR2 are MNHNS and SASEGT. This CDR3 is CASSPTGQSNQPQHF. CDR3 DNA sequence: TGTGCCAGCAGTCCTACGGGACAGAGCAATCAGCCCCAGCATTTT.

The chain uses TRBV29-1 and TRBJ1-1, with 7 nucleotides matching TRBD1. V gave up 5 bases and J gave up 1 base; unmatched junction bases: 4. The CDR3 extends over 13 amino acids. The germline CDR1 and CDR2 sequences are SQVTM and ANQGSEA. This CDR3 is CSVLDRTNTEAFF. The CDR3, as DNA: TGCAGCGTTCTGGACAGGACGAACACTGAAGCTTTCTTT.

The gene calls are TRBV5-4 and TRBJ2-5, with 8 nucleotides matching TRBD1. CDR1 is SGHNT, CDR2 YYREEE, per germline (reference sequence). Trimming took 2 bases from V and 6 from J; bases not matched to a gene: 9. The CDR3 sequence is 15 residues long. Written as DNA, the CDR3 is TGTGCCAGCAGCTTCGCAGGGGGCTCAGCAAAGACCCAGTACTTC. This sequence encodes CASSFAGGSAKTQYF.

V usage is TRBV19 and J usage is TRBJ2-3; 8 nucleotides match TRBD2. The CDR3 consists of 16 residues. V dropped 3 bases and J dropped 3; count of bases not matched to a gene: 8. Germline CDR1 reads LNHDA; CDR2 reads SQIVND (reference sequence). This CDR3 reads CASSINFGGGTDTQYF. CDR3 DNA: TGTGCCAGTAGTATTAATTTTGGCGGGGGGACAGATACGCAGTATTTT.

Details on this clone: A read error may account for a junction end that differs from germline. The rearrangement joins TRBV11-3 to TRBJ2-6; D possibly corresponds to TRBD1 (5 bases). The CDR3 runs to 14 residues. The germline gives CDR1 SGHNT, CDR2 YENEEA. The DNA for the CDR3 is TGTGCCAGCAGCTTAGTCACTGGGGCCAACGGCCTGACTTTC. This translates into CASSLVTGANGLTF.

This rearrangement joins TRBV2 to TRBJ2-7; 11 bases map to TRBD1. In germline, CDR1 is SNHLY, CDR2 FYNNEI. Trimming removed 6 bases from V and 4 bases from J; junction bases left unmatched: 11. The CDR3 is made up of 16 amino acids. This chain's CDR3 is CASSSVGQGANYEQYF. DNA of the CDR3: TGTGCCAGCAGCAGCGTAGGACAGGGGGCAAATTACGAGCAGTACTTC.

The CDR3 region has the DNA TGTGCCAGCAGTTCCGCCGGGACAGGGGGCCCCCAGAAATATGGCTACACCTTC. Translation: CASSSAGTGGPQKYGYTF. The rearrangement uses TRBV28 and TRBJ1-2; TRBD1 aligns across 12 bases. The CDR3 covers 18 residues. Per germline, CDR1 MDHEN and CDR2 SYDVKM. The J segment lost 5 bases and the V segment lost 4 bases, leaving 14 bases of the junction unmatched.